Here is one T cell receptor beta chain with its context. It lacks a known antigen. Qualities for individual bases were not recorded, and no much larger clone is one base off. For TCR beta sequencing, blood samples came from the related transplant donors. Using Nuclei Lysis Solution, genomic DNA was extracted from unfractionated peripheral blood mononuclear cells that were either fresh or cryopreserved. This sample stems from a study of T cell clonotyping in hematopoietic cell transplantation (dated by TCRdb to the early 2020s). About the study as a whole: A total of under 150 blood samples were collected in the study from 30 to 45 consecutive transplant recipients and their related donors. Recruitment of patients was conducted between late 2015 and January 2017, and follow-up was continued until late 2020 or death. Paper-wide results and their limitations: Broader posttransplant TCR repertoire diversity was predicted by donor and pretransplant recipient Inverse Simpson Index values. The sample size was limited and the cells went unsorted, which meant the CD4 and CD8 repertoire contributions could not be told apart. After transplant, TCR diversity in recipients dropped, and pathologically expanded clonotypes climbed progressively between day 30 and day 180. Just a small fraction of recipient repertoires overlapped with donor repertoires, and more than 95% appeared de novo at the given depth.

The immunoSEQ assay, a bias-controlled multiplex PCR using V- and J-specific primers, was used to amplify TCR beta CDR3 regions from genomic DNA. In a second PCR step, the CDR3 amplicons were tagged with a proprietary barcode plus Illumina adapter sequences. CDR3 libraries were sequenced on an Illumina MiSeq instrument. The authors processed their data as follows. Export and quality control were handled in immunoSEQ Analyzer 3.0, while downstream analyses relied on R Bioconductor and Immunarch. Only productive rearrangements in the normalized downsampled data set were used to calculate repertoire metrics. Pathologically expanded clonotypes were defined as those larger than 5 templates in the normalized cohort. Repertoire diversity was measured with the Inverse Simpson Index. CMV-specificity analyses were carried out on the non-normalized data set to capture all clonotypes. The clones in this table, taken by TCRdb from immuneACCESS, are in-frame only. Not every clone is retained; where verified, under half of the shortfall comes from an unresolved V gene, and the cause of the rest is unknown. V and J calls and clone size are given by that table; D and trimming were obtained from the DNA. The sample table lists 37,000 or so clones, approximately 89% of them with a count of one. Under 2% of the sample goes to the ten largest clones.

The trim is 6 bases for V and 5 bases for J, with a gap of 22 bases between the germline ends. Per the germline V gene (reference sequence), LNHDA is the CDR1 and SQIVND is the CDR2. CDR3 length: 17 amino acids, cysteine to phenylalanine. The CDR3 DNA has 51 bases and is translated from base 1. In this chain, TRBV19 is recombined with TRBJ2-2; 7 matching bases give a weak D call of TRBD1. Sequences were obtained from peripheral blood mononuclear cells. The sequence was collected from a woman aged 40 to 50 in good health. Some clones in this sample may be carry-over from other donors' samples. The CDR3 reads CASRGGPTGDRTGELFF. The DNA sequence is given as TGTGCCAGTAGAGGGGGGCCTACAGGGGACCGGACCGGGGAGCTGTTTTTT.